This T cell receptor (beta chain) was identified during a study of CD8+CD57+ T cells in acquired aplastic anemia. CD8+CD57+ cell expansion, shown by flow cytometry, had occurred in the patients selected for sequencing. TCR beta VDJ and CDR3 were profiled, and genomic DNA was the template. TCRdb ran MiXCR on the reads and lists one entry per CDR3 protein. The data contain 210,000 or so distinct CDR3 sequences, around 50% of them singletons. This clonotype was observed a single time. The sample comprised sorted CD4+, CD8+, or CD8+CD57+ T cells (not recorded which) from PBMCs. The clonotype originates from a human donor with aplastic anemia.

The CDR3 protein is CASTWDGGNSPLHF. In DNA, the CDR3 is TGCGCCAGCACCTGGGACGGGGGGAATTCACCCCTCCACTTT. The rearrangement links TRBV5-1 to TRBJ1-6, with D maybe TRBD1 (5 bases). Trimming took off 6 bases at V and 7 bases at J, with 14 bases between the two ends. There are 14 residues in the CDR3. Germline V gene data show CDR1 as SGHRS and CDR2 as YFSETQ.